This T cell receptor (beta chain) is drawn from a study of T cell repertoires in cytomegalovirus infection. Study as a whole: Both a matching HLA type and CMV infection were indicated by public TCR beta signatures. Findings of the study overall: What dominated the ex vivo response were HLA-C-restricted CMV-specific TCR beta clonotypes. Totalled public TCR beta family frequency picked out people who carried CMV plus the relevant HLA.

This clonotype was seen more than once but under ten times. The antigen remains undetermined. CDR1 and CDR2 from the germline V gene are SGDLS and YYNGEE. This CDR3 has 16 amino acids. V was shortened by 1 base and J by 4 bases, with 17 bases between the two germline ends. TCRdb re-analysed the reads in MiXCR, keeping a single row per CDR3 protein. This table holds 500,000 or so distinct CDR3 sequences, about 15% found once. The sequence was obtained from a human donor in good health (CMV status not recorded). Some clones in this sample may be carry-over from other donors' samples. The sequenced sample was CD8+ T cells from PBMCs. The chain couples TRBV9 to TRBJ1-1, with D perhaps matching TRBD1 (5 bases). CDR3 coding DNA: TGTGCCAGCAGCGTAAGATCCTCCAGGGCGGTCACTGAAGCTTTCTTT. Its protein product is CASSVRSSRAVTEAFF.